This T cell receptor beta chain was identified in a study of response to subunit inactivated influenza vaccine. Comment on this clonotype: The target antigen is unknown.

Deletions cut 1 base from V and 1 base from J, with 21 bases between. Germline V lookup: CDR1 DFQATT, CDR2 SNEGSKA (reference sequence). This CDR3 is built from 18 residues. Using its own MiXCR run on the RT-PCR reads, TCRdb lists one record per CDR3 protein. Of more than 550,000 distinct CDR3 sequences in the sample, 10% to 15% were seen once. Study observations and caveats: Few new T cells, the authors suggested, are recruited by each seasonal influenza vaccination.

The sample in question was PBMCs from blood, obtained on the day of vaccination. The sequence derives from a man between 45 and 60 years old who received an inactivated influenza vaccine. V and J are TRBV20-1 and TRBJ2-3, with D possibly being TRBD2 (6 bases). CDR3 region: CSARGGTRRARGTDTQYF. The DNA for the CDR3 is TGCAGTGCTAGAGGCGGGACGAGAAGAGCGAGAGGCACAGATACGCAGTATTTT.